This TCR beta chain derives from a study of cytomegalovirus exposure and HLA in healthy donors. About the research overall: An earlier analysis found fewer than 140 million unique TCR beta sequences from about 190 million T cells. Points from the study as a whole: Earlier analysis found most TCR beta V segments productive about 90% or about 30% of the time. It was in a later analysis that TCR association rates were seen to vary by HLA locus, highest for DRB1 and lowest for HLA-C. It was reported that the classifier diagnosed cytomegalovirus status with high specificity and sensitivity in both the original and validation cohorts.

From germline, CDR1 is SGHNT and CDR2 YENEEA. J was trimmed by 9 bases and V by 8 bases; bases with no gene match: 8. The CDR3 covers 15 residues. Regarding this clone: The antigen is undetermined.

The PCR was carried out with 60 Vbeta primers and 13 Jbeta primers. Generated by immunoSEQ multiplex PCR, the TCRdb table keeps only in-frame clones and is missing some. The sample has 180,000 or so clones, 82% seen once. The clonotype comes from a man aged 40-55 years in good health and CMV-seronegative. This rearrangement joins TRBV11-3 to TRBJ2-1; 15 bases agree with TRBD2. The sequencing sample was made of PBMCs. DNA of the CDR3: TGTGCCAGCCAATGGACTAGCGGGGGGGCGGGTGAGCAGTTCTTC. Residues: CASQWTSGGAGEQFF.